This entry lists 9 T cell receptor beta chains sequenced from one sample in a study of cytomegalovirus exposure and HLA in healthy donors (dated by TCRdb to about 2017). The library was prepared using the immunoSEQ multiplex PCR assay. The multiplex PCR relied on a mix of 60 forward primers for TCR Vbeta segments and 13 reverse primers for TCR Jbeta segments. TCRdb took this table from immuneACCESS and kept in-frame rearrangements with V and J called. Such tables lack part of the clones; where checked against another copy, unresolved V genes explain under half of the gap, and the rest is unexplained. The sample table shows about 190,000 clones, and 80% to 85% are seen once. The leading ten clones occupy about 5.7% of the sample. The sequencing sample was made of PBMCs. The receptors were gathered from a man aged 40-49 years in good health and CMV-seropositive.

This sequence joins TRBV7-9 and TRBJ1-4; tentatively, D is TRBD1 (6 bases). From germline, CDR1 is SEHNR and CDR2 FQNEAQ (reference sequence). This CDR3 region has 12 residues. Trimming removed 6 bases from V and 13 bases from J, with 15 bases in between. The CDR3: CASRRGGQRLFF. The CDR3 region has the DNA TGTGCCAGCAGGAGAGGGGGACAACGACTGTTTTTT.

This clone has just one count. The chain has TRBV30 and TRBJ1-3; the D is unclear. CDR1 and CDR2 from the germline V gene are GTSNPN and SVGIG (reference sequence). The V end was cut by 0 bases, the J end by 8 bases, with 11 bases between. The CDR3 runs 13 residues. The CDR3 reads CAWSVAGSYTIYF. For the CDR3, the DNA is TGTGCCTGGAGTGTGGCAGGTTCTTACACCATATATTTT. The full variable domain, rest sourced from reference TRBV30 and TRBJ1-3, is SQTIHQWPATLVQPVGSPLSLECTVEGTSNPNLYWYRQAAGRGLQLLFYSVGIGQISSEVPQNLSASRPQDRQFILSSKKLLLSDSGFYLCAWSVAGSYTIYFGEGSWLTVV.

The chain carries TRBV10-3 and TRBJ2-3, with 12 bases aligning to TRBD2. Germline values: CDR1 ENHRY, CDR2 SYGVKD. Trimming took 8 bases from V and 3 from J; bases not matched to a gene: 3. The CDR3 spans 14 residues. The CDR3 region is CAIGGTSGTDTQYF. DNA of the CDR3: TGTGCCATCGGAGGGACTAGCGGGACAGATACGCAGTATTTT.

The V gene is TRBV7-8, the J gene TRBJ1-1, with D maybe TRBD1 (5 bases). The germline CDR1 and CDR2 sequences are SGHVS and FQNEAQ. Trimming shortened V by 5 bases and J by 0 bases, and 13 bases separated the two germline ends. CDR3 length: 15 residues. The CDR3 sequence is CASSPRAPLNTEAFF. The CDR3 DNA sequence: TGTGCCAGCAGCCCCAGGGCTCCCCTGAACACTGAAGCTTTCTTT.

The rearrangement links TRBV6-5 to TRBJ1-1, with D perhaps TRBD1 (6 bases). The CDR3 is 15 amino acids. Germline V gene sequence: CDR1 MNHEY, CDR2 SVGAGI. V was trimmed by 6 bases and J by 7 bases, leaving 21 bases between them. CDR3 protein: CASSLTGPGRGEAFF. CDR3 coding DNA: TGTGCCAGCAGCTTAACAGGGCCCGGGCGTGGTGAAGCTTTCTTT.

The V gene is TRBV11-3, the J gene TRBJ2-6, with D possibly being TRBD1 (5 bases). V was cut by 5 bases and J by 3 bases, with 14 bases left in between. Germline CDR1 and CDR2: SGHNT and YENEEA. The CDR3 extends over 16 amino acids. The CDR3 bases are TGTGCCAGCAGCCAGGGCCCTTTGGGTGGGGCCAACGTCCTGACTTTC. It is translated as CASSQGPLGGANVLTF.

The gene calls are TRBV10-3 and TRBJ1-5, with D uncertain. The CDR3 contains 13 residues. From germline, CDR1 is ENHRY and CDR2 SYGVKD. V gave up 4 bases and J gave up 5 bases, with 9 bases separating them. CDR3 region: CAISAAADQPQHF. The CDR3 DNA sequence: TGTGCCATCAGTGCGGCGGCCGATCAGCCCCAGCATTTT.

This clone turned up a few times. The chain uses TRBV2 and TRBJ1-1, with D uncertain. CDR1 and CDR2 from the germline V gene are SNHLY and FYNNEI. This CDR3 spans 10 amino acids. Trimming stripped 4 bases from V and 8 bases from J, with 5 bases between. CDR3 DNA sequence: TGTGCCAGCAGTGGTACAGAAGCTTTCTTT. Amino acid sequence: CASSGTEAFF.

The chain combines TRBV10-2 with TRBJ2-7; TRBD1 agrees at 9 bases. This CDR3 is 19 amino acids long. The ends lost 6 bases at V and 3 bases at J; junction bases unmatched: 21. The germline V gene encodes CDR1 WSHSY and CDR2 SAAADI. DNA for the CDR3: TGCGCCAGCAGCCCCACGGGTACTACGGGGACAGGGACACACTACGAGCAGTACTTC. As protein: CASSPTGTTGTGTHYEQYF.